The 15 T cell receptor beta chains reported below all come from one sample, sequenced in a study of early T cells in non-severe SARS-CoV-2 infection. TCRdb itself ran the 5' RACE reads through MiXCR, one entry per CDR3 protein. Of roughly 46,000 distinct CDR3 sequences detected, roughly 9.4% appear once; the ten largest clones hold approximately 5.3%. The material was whole blood, obtained at baseline. Source of these receptors: an adult who was a healthcare worker with PCR-confirmed SARS-CoV-2 infection or an uninfected control (not recorded which).

V gene TRBV4-3 combines with J gene TRBJ2-5; TRBD2 matches 11 bases. The CDR3 spans 16 residues. Germline CDR1 and CDR2: LGHNA and YSLEER. V trimming: 1 base; J trimming: 5 bases; junction bases outside the gene matches: 6. Here the CDR3 DNA reads TGCGCCAGCAGCCAAGGGCTAGCGGGGGGTATTGAGACCCAGTACTTC. As protein: CASSQGLAGGIETQYF.

J is TRBJ2-7 and V is TRBV4-1; possible D gene TRBD1, 6 bases. The CDR3 extends over 15 amino acids. Trimming left V 5 bases short and J 4 bases short, with 18 bases between. Germline-derived CDR1 and CDR2 are MGHRA and YSYEKL. Here the CDR3 DNA reads TGCGCCAGCAGCGTTTCCCAGGGGCGGCCATACGAGCAGTACTTC. Protein: CASSVSQGRPYEQYF.

This clonotype occurred many times. V and J are TRBV6-2 or TRBV6-3 and TRBJ1-2, with D perhaps matching TRBD1 (6 bases). V was pared by 5 bases and J by 3 bases, with 19 bases between. There are 16 residues in the CDR3. Germline lookup yields CDR1 MNHEY and CDR2 SVGEGT. CDR3 DNA: TGTGCCAGCAGTGCCCCGGACAGTACCCTTGACTATGGCTACACCTTC. Residues: CASSAPDSTLDYGYTF.

This clonotype is labeled medium-sized (0.01 to 0.1%). The chain's CDR3 is CATSGSGLPGELFF. The CDR3 coding sequence is TGTGCCACCAGTGGATCGGGACTACCCGGGGAGCTGTTTTTT. J is TRBJ2-2 and V is TRBV24-1; 7 nucleotides agree with TRBD2. The germline V gene encodes CDR1 KGHDR and CDR2 SFDVKD. CDR3 length: 14 amino acids. The ends lost 5 bases at V and 6 bases at J; junction bases unmatched: 5.

This clonotype was counted ten times or more. V and J are TRBV7-9 and TRBJ2-1; D is possibly TRBD1 (5 bases). CDR3 length: 13 amino acids. The germline gives CDR1 SEHNR, CDR2 FQNEAQ (reference sequence). V gave up 7 bases and J gave up 13 bases, with 20 bases separating them. The CDR3 DNA reads TGTGCCAGCACCCACCTTGCTCAGGGTGAACAGTTCTTC. It is translated as CASTHLAQGEQFF.

The chain uses TRBV6-1 and TRBJ2-1, with 11 positions matching TRBD2. J lost 2 bases, V lost 1 base, and 4 bases had no gene match. Germline CDR1 and CDR2: MNHNS and SASEGT. The length of the CDR3 is 17 residues. CDR3 loop: CASSEGGSGGAYNEQFF. For the CDR3, the DNA is TGTGCCAGCAGTGAAGGTGGTAGCGGGGGGGCCTACAATGAGCAGTTCTTC.

This clonotype was seen a handful of times. At one end, the junction sequence differs from germline, possibly due to a read error. CDR3 nucleotides: TGCGCCAGCAGCTACGATCGGGACGGATGCGTCTTT. It encodes CASSYDRDGCVF. This chain connects TRBV5-1 to TRBJ1-1; TRBD1 might be the D (5 bases). The CDR3 is 12 amino acids. Germline CDR1 is SGHRS and CDR2 is YFSETQ.

The table lists this clonotype with a few counts. The V and J genes are TRBV3-1 and TRBJ2-1; 9 bases align to TRBD2. The CDR3 length is 16 residues. Germline CDR1 is LGHDT and CDR2 is YNNKEL (reference sequence). V dropped 1 base and J dropped 4; count of bases not matched to a gene: 5. CDR3 coding DNA: TGTGCCAGCAGCCAAGCCCTGAGCGGGAGGTACAATGAGCAGTTCTTC. Residues: CASSQALSGRYNEQFF.

This clonotype occurred a few times. As DNA, the CDR3 is TGTGCCAGCGGCGCCAGGGGCCTGAACACTGAAGCTTTCTTT. Translated: CASGARGLNTEAFF. The chain has TRBV14 and TRBJ1-1, with D possibly matching TRBD1 (6 bases). The V gene lost 8 bases and the J gene lost 0 bases, with 13 bases spanning the gap. The CDR3 length is 14 residues. From germline, CDR1 is SGHDN and CDR2 FVKESK. The entire variable domain, with the rest obtained from reference TRBV14 and TRBJ1-1, is as follows: EAGVTQFPSHSVIEKGQTVTLRCDPISGHDNLYWYRRVMGKEIKFLLHFVKESKQDESGMPNNRFLAERTGGTYSTLKVQPAELEDSGVYFCASGARGLNTEAFFGQGTRLTVV.

This clonotype came up a few times. DNA for the CDR3: TGTGCCAGCAGTTTAAGGTATGAACTGAACACTGAAGCTTTCTTT. It yields the protein CASSLRYELNTEAFF. This chain uses TRBV27 with TRBJ1-1; the D is unclear. Germline V gene lookup returns CDR1 MNHEY and CDR2 SMNVEV (reference sequence). CDR3 size: 15 residues. The V end lost 2 bases, the J end lost 0 bases, and 10 bases lay between the germline ends.

In this sample, this clonotype turned up many times. The chain combines TRBV12-3 or TRBV12-4 with TRBJ1-2, with a possible D match to TRBD1 (5 bases). The germline V and J ends were trimmed by 5 bases and 5 bases, with 15 bases remaining between them. This CDR3 comprises 14 residues. The CDR3 sequence is CASSTGGFLYGYTF. CDR3 DNA: TGTGCCAGCAGTACGGGGGGGTTTTTGTATGGCTACACCTTC.

This clonotype has a count of ten or more. The chain uses TRBV29-1 and TRBJ2-2; TRBD1 agrees at 9 bases. J lost 4 bases, V lost 3 bases, and 3 bases had no gene match. Germline values: CDR1 SQVTM, CDR2 ANQGSEA. This CDR3 has 14 residues. In nucleotides, the CDR3 is TGCAGCGTTGAGGGACAGGGAAGCACCGGGGAGCTGTTTTTT. Protein product: CSVEGQGSTGELFF.

The sample holds a few counts of this clonotype. The chain recombines TRBV6-5 with TRBJ1-3; D is uncertain. The CDR3 spans 13 residues. Germline lookup yields CDR1 MNHEY and CDR2 SVGAGI. With 6 bases removed from V and 4 bases from J, the gap between germline ends came to 10 bases. In DNA form, the CDR3 reads TGTGCCAGCAGGTATACCGGAGGAAACACCATATATTTT. It yields the protein CASRYTGGNTIYF.

This clonotype was counted many times. V gene TRBV4-3 combines with J gene TRBJ2-3; weak D call: TRBD2 (5 bases). The germline V gene has CDR1 LGHNA and CDR2 YSLEER. The CDR3 runs 14 residues. V was clipped by 6 bases and J by 0 bases, with 10 bases between them. The CDR3 DNA reads TGCGCCAGCAGACCTAGCCTAAGCACAGATACGCAGTATTTT. Translated, it gives CASRPSLSTDTQYF.

This clonotype was seen more than once but under ten times. The V gene is TRBV5-1, the J gene TRBJ2-5; TRBD1 aligns across 8 bases. Per the germline V gene, CDR1 is SGHRS and CDR2 is YFSETQ. V lost 7 bases, J lost 4 bases, and 9 bases stayed unmatched. The CDR3 has 14 residues. CDR3 in amino acids: CASRGTQGAETQYF. The CDR3 DNA reads TGCGCCAGCCGAGGAACTCAGGGGGCAGAGACCCAGTACTTC.